These 3 T cell receptor beta chains came from one sample sequenced in a study of shared clonotypes between healthy human individuals. CD45RO-negative, CCR7-positively selected cells formed the naive CD8 fraction, excluding terminally differentiated effector memory CD45RA+ cells. TCRdb keeps only in-frame clones here, not all; method: immunoSEQ multiplex PCR. This table holds about 2.2 million clones, about 92% found once. Sequences were obtained from naive CD8+ T cells from PBMCs. Receptor source: a man younger than 35 in good health. Some clones in this sample may be carry-over from other donors' samples.

The chain combines TRBV9 with TRBJ2-1; D is perhaps TRBD1 (5 bases). Looked up from germline, CDR1 is SGDLS and CDR2 is YYNGEE. Trimming shortened V by 0 bases and J by 11 bases, and 9 bases separated the two germline ends. The CDR3 is made up of 12 amino acids. The CDR3: CASSVADSKQFF. The CDR3 bases are TGTGCCAGCAGCGTAGCCGACAGTAAGCAGTTCTTC.

This chain uses TRBV27 with TRBJ2-1; 8 nucleotides align to TRBD1. The CDR3 has 16 amino acids. The junction had 12 bases not matched to a gene; V was cut back by 5 bases and J by 6 bases. The germline gives CDR1 MNHEY, CDR2 SMNVEV (reference sequence). CDR3 residues: CASSTRGQGFFNEQFF. CDR3 sequence (DNA): TGTGCCAGCAGTACGAGAGGACAGGGATTTTTCAATGAGCAGTTCTTC.

The table lists this clone with a count of one. The chain is built from TRBV5-4 and TRBJ1-2; a possible D gene is TRBD1 (5 bases). The CDR3 contains 12 residues. Germline lookup yields CDR1 SGHNT and CDR2 YYREEE (reference sequence). The ends were cut back, 6 bases at V and 8 bases at J, with 14 bases in the middle. The DNA for the CDR3 is TGTGCCAGCACGTGGGGCGCGGGAGGCTACACCTTC. Protein product: CASTWGAGGYTF.